This paragraph covers one TCR beta chain sequence. Its matching antigen is unknown. Produced via immunoSEQ multiplex PCR; TCRdb's table is partial and in-frame only. The table has about 140,000 clones, 80% to 95% seen once. CDR3 length: 13 amino acids. Germline CDR1 is SGHNT and CDR2 is YENEEA. With 2 bases removed from V and 7 bases from J, the gap between germline ends came to 9 bases. This entry belongs to a study of T cell responses to AZD1222 COVID-19 vaccine. Study-level results: Donors in the cohort were predominantly white British and more often female, and clonal diversity was possibly underestimated. Baseline serostatus was positive in only a handful of AZD1222 recipients.

The rearrangement joins TRBV11-3 to TRBJ2-1; tentative D call: TRBD2 (6 bases). Sequenced material: peripheral blood, taken on day 0 of AZD1222 vaccination. The source is an adult in good health. CDR3 sequence: CASSLTEGNEQFF. Written as DNA, the CDR3 is TGTGCCAGCAGCTTAACGGAGGGGAATGAGCAGTTCTTC.